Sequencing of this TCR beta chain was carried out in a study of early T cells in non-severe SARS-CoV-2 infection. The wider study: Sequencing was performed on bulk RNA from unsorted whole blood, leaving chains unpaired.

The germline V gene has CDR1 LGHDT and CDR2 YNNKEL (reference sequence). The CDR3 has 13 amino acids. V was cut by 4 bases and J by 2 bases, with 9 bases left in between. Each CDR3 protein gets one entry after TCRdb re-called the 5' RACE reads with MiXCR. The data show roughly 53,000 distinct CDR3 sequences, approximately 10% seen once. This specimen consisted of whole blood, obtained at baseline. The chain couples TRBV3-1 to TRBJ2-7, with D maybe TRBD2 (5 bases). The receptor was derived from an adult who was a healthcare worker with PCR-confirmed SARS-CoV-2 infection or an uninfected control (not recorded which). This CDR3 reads CASSRENTYEQYF. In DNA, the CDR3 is TGTGCCAGCAGCCGGGAGAACACCTACGAGCAGTACTTC.